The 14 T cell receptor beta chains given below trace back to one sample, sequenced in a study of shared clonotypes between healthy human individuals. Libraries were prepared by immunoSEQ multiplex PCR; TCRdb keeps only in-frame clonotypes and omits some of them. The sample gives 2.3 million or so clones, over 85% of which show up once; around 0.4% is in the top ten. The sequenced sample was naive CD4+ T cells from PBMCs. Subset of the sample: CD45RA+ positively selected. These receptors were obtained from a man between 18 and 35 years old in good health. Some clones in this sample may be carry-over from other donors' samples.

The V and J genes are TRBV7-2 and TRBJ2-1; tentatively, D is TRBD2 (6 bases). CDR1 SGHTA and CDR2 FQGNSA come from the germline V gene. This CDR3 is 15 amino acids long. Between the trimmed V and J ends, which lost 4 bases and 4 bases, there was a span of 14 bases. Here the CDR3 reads CASSSRDSLYNEQFF. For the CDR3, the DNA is TGTGCCAGCAGCTCGCGGGACTCCCTATACAATGAGCAGTTCTTC.

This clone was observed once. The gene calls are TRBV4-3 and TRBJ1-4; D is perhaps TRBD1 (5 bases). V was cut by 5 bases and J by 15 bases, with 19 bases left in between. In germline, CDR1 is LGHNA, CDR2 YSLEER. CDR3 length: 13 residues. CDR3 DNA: TGCGCCAGCAGCTCAACCGGGACCTCTACGGTGTTTTTT. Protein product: CASSSTGTSTVFF.

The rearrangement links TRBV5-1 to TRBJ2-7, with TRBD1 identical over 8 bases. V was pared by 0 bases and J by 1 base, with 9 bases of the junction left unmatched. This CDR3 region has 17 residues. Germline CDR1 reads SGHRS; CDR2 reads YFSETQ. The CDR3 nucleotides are TGCGCCAGCAGCTTGGCGGCGCGGACAGGGAAATCCTACGAGCAGTACTTC. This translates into CASSLAARTGKSYEQYF.

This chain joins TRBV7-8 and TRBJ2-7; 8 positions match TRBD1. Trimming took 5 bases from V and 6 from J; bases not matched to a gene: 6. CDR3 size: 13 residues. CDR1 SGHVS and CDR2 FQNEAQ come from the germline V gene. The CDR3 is CASSLDRAGEQYF. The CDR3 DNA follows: TGTGCCAGCAGCCTGGACAGGGCTGGCGAGCAGTACTTC.

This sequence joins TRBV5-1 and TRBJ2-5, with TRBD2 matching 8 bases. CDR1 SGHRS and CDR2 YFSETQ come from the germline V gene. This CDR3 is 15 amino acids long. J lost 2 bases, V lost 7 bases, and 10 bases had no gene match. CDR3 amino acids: CASGSGPSGQETQYF. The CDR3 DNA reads TGCGCCAGCGGCTCCGGTCCTAGCGGGCAAGAGACCCAGTACTTC.

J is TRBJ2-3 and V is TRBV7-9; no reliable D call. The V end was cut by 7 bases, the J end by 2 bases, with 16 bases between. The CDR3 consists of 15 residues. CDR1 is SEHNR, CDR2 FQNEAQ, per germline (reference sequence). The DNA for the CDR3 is TGTGCCAGCACCGTCGTCCTGAGTTCCACAGATACGCAGTATTTT. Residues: CASTVVLSSTDTQYF.

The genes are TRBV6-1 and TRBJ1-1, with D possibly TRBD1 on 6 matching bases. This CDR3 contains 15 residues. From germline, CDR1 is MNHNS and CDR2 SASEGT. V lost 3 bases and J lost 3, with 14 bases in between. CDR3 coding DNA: TGTGCCAGCAGTGAGCGATACAGGGCGCACACTGAAGCTTTCTTT. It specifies CASSERYRAHTEAFF.

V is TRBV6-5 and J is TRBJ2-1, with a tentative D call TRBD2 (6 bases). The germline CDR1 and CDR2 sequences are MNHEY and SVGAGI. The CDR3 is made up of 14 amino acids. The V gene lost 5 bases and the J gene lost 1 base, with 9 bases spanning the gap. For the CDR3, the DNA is TGTGCCAGCAGTCTAGCGAGGTCCTACAATGAGCAGTTCTTC. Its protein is CASSLARSYNEQFF.

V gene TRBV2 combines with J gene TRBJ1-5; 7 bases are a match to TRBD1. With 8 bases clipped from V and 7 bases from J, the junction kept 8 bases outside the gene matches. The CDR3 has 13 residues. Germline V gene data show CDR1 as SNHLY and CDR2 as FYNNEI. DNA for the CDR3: TGTGCCAGCGACAGGGTCGGAGGGCAGCCCCAGCATTTT. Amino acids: CASDRVGGQPQHF.

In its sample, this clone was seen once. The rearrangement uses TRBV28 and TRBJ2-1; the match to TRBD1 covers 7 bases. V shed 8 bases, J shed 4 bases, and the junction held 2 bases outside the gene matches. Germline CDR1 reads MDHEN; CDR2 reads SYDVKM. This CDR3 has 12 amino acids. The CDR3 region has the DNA TGTGCCAGCGGGACAGCTTACAATGAGCAGTTCTTC. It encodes CASGTAYNEQFF.

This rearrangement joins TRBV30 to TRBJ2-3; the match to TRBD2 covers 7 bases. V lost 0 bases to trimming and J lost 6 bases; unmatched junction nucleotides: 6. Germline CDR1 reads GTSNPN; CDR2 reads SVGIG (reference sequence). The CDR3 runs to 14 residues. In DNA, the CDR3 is TGTGCCTGGAGTGTAGGCGGGAGCTATGATACGCAGTATTTT. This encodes CAWSVGGSYDTQYF.

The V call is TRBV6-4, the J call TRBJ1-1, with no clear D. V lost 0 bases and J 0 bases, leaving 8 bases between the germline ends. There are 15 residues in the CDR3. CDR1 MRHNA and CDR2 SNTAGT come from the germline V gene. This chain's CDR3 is CASSDSGWMNTEAFF. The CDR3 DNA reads TGTGCCAGCAGTGACTCTGGGTGGATGAACACTGAAGCTTTCTTT.

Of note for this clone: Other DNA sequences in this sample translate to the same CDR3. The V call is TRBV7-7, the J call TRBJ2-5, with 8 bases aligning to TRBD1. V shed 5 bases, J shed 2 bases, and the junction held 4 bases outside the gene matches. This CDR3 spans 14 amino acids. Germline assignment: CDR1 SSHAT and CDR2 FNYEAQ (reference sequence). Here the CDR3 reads CASSPRTGQETQYF. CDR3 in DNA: TGTGCCAGCAGCCCCCGGACAGGGCAAGAGACCCAGTACTTC.

CDR3 residues: CAWSSIGGTEAFF. DNA for the CDR3: TGTGCCTGGAGCTCTATAGGGGGGACTGAAGCTTTCTTT. The rearrangement links TRBV30 to TRBJ1-1, with D perhaps TRBD1 (6 bases). Deletions cut 3 bases from V and 5 bases from J, with 13 bases between. The CDR3 length is 13 residues. Germline CDR1 reads GTSNPN; CDR2 reads SVGIG (reference sequence).